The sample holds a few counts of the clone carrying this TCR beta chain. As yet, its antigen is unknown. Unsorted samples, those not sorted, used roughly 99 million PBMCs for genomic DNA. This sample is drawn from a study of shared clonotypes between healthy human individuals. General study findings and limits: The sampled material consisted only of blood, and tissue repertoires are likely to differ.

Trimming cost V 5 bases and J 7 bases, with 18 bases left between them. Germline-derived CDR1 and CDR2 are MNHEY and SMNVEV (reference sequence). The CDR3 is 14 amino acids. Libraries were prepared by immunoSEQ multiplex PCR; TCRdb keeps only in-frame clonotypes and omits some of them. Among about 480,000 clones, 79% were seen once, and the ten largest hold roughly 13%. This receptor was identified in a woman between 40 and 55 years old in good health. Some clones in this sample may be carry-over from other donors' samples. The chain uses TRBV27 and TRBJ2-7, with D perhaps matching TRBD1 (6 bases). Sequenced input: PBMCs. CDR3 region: CASSITGTPGEQYF. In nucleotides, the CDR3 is TGTGCCAGCAGTATAACCGGGACACCAGGGGAGCAGTACTTC.